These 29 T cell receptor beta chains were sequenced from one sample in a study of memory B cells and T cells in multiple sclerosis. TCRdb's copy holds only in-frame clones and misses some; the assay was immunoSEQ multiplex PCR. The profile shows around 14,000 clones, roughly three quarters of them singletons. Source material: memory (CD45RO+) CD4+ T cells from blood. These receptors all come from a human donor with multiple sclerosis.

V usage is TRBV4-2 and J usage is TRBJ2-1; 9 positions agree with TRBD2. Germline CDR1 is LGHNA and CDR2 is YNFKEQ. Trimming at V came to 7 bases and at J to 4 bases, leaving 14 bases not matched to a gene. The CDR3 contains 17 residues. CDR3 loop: CASTPRTSDPLYNEQFF. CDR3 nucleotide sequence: TGTGCCAGCACCCCAAGGACTAGCGACCCTCTATACAATGAGCAGTTCTTC.

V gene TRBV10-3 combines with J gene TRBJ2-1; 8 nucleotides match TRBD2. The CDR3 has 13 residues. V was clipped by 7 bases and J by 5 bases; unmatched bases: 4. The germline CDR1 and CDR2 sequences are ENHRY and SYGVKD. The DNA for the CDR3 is TGTGCCATCAATCCGGGGGGGAACAATGAGCAGTTCTTC. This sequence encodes CAINPGGNNEQFF.

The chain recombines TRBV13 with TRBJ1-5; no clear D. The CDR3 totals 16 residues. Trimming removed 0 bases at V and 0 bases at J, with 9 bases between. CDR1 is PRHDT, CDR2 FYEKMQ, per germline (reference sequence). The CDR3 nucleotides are TGTGCCAGCAGCTTAGGCTGGCAAAATAGCAATCAGCCCCAGCATTTT. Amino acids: CASSLGWQNSNQPQHF.

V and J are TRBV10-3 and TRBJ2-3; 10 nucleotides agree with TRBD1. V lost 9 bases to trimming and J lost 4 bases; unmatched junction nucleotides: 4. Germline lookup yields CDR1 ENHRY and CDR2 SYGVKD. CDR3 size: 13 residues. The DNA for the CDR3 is TGTGCCATAGGGACAGGGGTGGCAGATACGCAGTATTTT. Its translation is CAIGTGVADTQYF.

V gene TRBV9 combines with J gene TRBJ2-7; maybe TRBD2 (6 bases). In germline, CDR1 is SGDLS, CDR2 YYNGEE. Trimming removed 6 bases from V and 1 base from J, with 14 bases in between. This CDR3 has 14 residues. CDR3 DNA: TGTGCCAGCACACCCGGGACTTTTTCCTACGAGCAGTACTTC. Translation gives CASTPGTFSYEQYF. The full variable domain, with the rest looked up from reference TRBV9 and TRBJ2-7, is DSGVTQTPKHLITATGQRVTLRCSPRSGDLSVYWYQQSLDQGLQFLIQYYNGEERAKGNILERFSAQQFPDLHSELNLSSLELGDSALYFCASTPGTFSYEQYFGPGTRLTVT.

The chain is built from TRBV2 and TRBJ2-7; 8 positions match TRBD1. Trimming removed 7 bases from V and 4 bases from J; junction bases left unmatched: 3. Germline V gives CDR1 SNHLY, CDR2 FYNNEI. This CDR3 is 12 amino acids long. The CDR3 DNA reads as TGTGCCAGCACTACAGGGGGATACGAGCAGTACTTC. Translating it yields CASTTGGYEQYF. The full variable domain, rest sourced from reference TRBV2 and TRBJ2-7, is EPEVTQTPSHQVTQMGQEVILRCVPISNHLYFYWYRQILGQKVEFLVSFYNNEISEKSEIFDDQFSVERPDGSNFTLKIRSTKLEDSAMYFCASTTGGYEQYFGPGTRLTVT.

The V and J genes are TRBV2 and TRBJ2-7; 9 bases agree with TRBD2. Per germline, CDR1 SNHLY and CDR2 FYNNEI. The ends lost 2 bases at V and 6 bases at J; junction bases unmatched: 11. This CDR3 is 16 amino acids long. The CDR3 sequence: CASSENCGTSLCEQYF. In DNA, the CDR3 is TGTGCCAGCAGTGAAAACTGTGGGACTAGCCTCTGCGAGCAGTACTTC.

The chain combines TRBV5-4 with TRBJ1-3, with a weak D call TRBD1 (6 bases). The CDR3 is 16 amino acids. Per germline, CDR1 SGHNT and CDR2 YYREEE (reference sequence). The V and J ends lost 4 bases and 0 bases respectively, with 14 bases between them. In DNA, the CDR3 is TGTGCCAGCAGCCGAAACACAGGGAGCTCTGGAAACACCATATATTTT. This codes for CASSRNTGSSGNTIYF.

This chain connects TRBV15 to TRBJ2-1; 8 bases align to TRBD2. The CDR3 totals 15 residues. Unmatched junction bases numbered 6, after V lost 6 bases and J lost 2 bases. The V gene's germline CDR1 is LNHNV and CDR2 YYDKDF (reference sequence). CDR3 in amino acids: CATRERGPAYNEQFF. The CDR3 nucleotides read TGTGCCACCAGGGAGCGGGGGCCGGCCTACAATGAGCAGTTCTTC.

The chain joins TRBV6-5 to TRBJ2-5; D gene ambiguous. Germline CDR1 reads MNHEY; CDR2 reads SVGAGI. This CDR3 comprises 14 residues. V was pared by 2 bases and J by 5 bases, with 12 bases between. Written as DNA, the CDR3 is TGTGCCAGCAGTTACACCAGAGATAGCGAGACCCAGTACTTC. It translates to CASSYTRDSETQYF.

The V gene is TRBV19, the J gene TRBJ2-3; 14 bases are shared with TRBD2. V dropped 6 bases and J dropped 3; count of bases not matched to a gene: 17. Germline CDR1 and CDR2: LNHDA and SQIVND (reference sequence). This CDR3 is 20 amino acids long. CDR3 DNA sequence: TGTGCCAGTAGCCAGACCGGGACTAGCGGGAGAGGGGGTCGTACAGATACGCAGTATTTT. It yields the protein CASSQTGTSGRGGRTDTQYF.

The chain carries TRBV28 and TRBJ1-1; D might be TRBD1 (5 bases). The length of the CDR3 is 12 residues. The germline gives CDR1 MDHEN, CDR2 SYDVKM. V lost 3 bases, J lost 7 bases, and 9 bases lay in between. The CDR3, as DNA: TGTGCCAGCAGTTTCGCAGGGATTGAAGCTTTCTTT. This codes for CASSFAGIEAFF.

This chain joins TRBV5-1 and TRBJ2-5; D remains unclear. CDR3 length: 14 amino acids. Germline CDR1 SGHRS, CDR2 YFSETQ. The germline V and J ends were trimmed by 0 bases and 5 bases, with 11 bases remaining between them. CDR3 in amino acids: CASSLGSRVETQYF. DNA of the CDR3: TGCGCCAGCAGCTTGGGGTCGCGCGTGGAGACCCAGTACTTC.

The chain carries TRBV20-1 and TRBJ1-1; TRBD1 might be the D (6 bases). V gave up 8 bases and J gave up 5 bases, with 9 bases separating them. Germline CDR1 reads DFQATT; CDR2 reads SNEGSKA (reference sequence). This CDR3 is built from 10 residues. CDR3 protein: CSPTGTEAFF. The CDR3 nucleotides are TGCAGTCCGACAGGTACTGAAGCTTTCTTT.

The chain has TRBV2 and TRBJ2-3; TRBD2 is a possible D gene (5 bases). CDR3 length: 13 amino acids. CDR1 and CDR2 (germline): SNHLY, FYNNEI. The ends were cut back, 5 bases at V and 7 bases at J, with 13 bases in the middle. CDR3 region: CASSRGLGNTQYF. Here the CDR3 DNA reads TGTGCCAGCAGTCGCGGGCTTGGGAATACGCAGTATTTT.

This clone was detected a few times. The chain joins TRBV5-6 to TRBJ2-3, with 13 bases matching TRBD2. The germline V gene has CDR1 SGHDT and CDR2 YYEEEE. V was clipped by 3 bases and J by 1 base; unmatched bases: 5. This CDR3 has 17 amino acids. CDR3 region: CASSSGLAGARTDTQYF. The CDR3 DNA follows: TGTGCCAGCAGCTCAGGACTAGCGGGAGCCCGCACAGATACGCAGTATTTT.

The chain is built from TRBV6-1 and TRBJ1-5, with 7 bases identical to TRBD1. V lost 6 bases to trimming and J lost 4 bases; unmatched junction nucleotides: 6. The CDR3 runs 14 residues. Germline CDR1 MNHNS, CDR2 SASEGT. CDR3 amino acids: CASRPDRANQPQHF. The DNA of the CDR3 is TGTGCCAGCAGACCAGACAGGGCTAATCAGCCCCAGCATTTT.

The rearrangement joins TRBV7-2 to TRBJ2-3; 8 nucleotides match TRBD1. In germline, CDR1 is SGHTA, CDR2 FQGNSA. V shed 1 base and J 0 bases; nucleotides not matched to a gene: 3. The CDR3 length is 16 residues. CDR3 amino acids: CASSLVTGGSTDTQYF. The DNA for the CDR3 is TGTGCCAGCAGCTTAGTTACAGGGGGAAGCACAGATACGCAGTATTTT.

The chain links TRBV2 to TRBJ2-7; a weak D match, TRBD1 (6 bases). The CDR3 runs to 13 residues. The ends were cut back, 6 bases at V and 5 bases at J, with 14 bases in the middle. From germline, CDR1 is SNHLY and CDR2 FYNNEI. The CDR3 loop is CASSGQFSHEQYF. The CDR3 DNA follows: TGTGCCAGCAGCGGACAGTTTTCCCACGAGCAGTACTTC.

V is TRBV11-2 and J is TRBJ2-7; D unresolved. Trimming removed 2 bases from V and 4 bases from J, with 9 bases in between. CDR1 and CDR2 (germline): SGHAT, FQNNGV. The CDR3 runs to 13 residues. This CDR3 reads CASSLNRLYEQYF. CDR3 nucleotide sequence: TGTGCCAGCAGCTTAAACAGATTATACGAGCAGTACTTC. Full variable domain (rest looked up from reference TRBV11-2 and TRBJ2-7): EAGVAQSPRYKIIEKRQSVAFWCNPISGHATLYWYQQILGQGPKLLIQFQNNGVVDDSQLPKDRFSAERLKGVDSTLKIQPAKLEDSAVYLCASSLNRLYEQYFGPGTRLTVT.

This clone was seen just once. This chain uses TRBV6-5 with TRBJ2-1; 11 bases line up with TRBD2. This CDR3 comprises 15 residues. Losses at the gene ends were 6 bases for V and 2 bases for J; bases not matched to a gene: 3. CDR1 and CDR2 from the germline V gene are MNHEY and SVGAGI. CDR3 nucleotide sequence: TGTGCCAGCAGAAAGGGACTAGCGGCCTACAATGAGCAGTTCTTC. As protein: CASRKGLAAYNEQFF.

The CDR3 nucleotides are TGTGCCAGCAGCTTTATTCCCGCGGGTGGGGAGCTGTTTTTT. This translates into CASSFIPAGGELFF. The genes are TRBV7-8 and TRBJ2-2, with D possibly matching TRBD2 (5 bases). Per germline, CDR1 SGHVS and CDR2 FQNEAQ. V was pared by 3 bases and J by 8 bases, with 13 bases between. CDR3 length: 14 residues.

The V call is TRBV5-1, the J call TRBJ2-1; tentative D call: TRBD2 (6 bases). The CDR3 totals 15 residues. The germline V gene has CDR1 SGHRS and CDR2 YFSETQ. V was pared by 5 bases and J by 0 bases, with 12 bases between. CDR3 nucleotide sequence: TGCGCCAGCAGACCGGCGGGGAGCTCCTACAATGAGCAGTTCTTC. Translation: CASRPAGSSYNEQFF.

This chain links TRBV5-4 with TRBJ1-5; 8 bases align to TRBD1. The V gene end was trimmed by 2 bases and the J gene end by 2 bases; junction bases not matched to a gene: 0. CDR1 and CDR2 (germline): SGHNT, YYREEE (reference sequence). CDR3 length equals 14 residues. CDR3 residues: CASSLQGGNQPQHF. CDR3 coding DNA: TGTGCCAGCAGCTTACAGGGGGGCAATCAGCCCCAGCATTTT. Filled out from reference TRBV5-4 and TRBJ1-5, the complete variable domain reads ETGVTQSPTHLIKTRGQQVTLRCSSQSGHNTVSWYQQALGQGPQFIFQYYREEENGRGNFPPRFSGLQFPNYSSELNVNALELDDSALYLCASSLQGGNQPQHFGDGTRLSIL.

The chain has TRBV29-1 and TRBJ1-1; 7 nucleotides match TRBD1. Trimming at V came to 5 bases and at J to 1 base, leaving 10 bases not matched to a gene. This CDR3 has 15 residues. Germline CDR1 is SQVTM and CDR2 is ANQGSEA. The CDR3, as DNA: TGCAGCGTTTCTCCGGGACAGACGACGAACACTGAAGCTTTCTTT. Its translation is CSVSPGQTTNTEAFF.

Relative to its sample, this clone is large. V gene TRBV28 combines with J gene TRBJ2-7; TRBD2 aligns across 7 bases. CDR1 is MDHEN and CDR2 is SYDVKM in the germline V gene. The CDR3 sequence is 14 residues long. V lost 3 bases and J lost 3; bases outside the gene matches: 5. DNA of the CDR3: TGTGCCAGCAGTTTTCGCGGGAGCGGCTACGAGCAGTACTTC. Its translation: CASSFRGSGYEQYF. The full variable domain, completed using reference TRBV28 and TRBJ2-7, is DVKVTQSSRYLVKRTGEKVFLECVQDMDHENMFWYRQDPGLGLRLIYFSYDVKMKEKGDIPEGYSVSREKKERFSLILESASTNQTSMYLCASSFRGSGYEQYFGPGTRLTVT.

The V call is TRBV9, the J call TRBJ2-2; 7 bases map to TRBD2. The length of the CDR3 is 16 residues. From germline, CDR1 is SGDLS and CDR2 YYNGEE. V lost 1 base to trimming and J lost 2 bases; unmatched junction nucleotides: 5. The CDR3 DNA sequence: TGTGCCAGCAGCGTAAATCCTAGCGGAAACACCGGGGAGCTGTTTTTT. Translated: CASSVNPSGNTGELFF.

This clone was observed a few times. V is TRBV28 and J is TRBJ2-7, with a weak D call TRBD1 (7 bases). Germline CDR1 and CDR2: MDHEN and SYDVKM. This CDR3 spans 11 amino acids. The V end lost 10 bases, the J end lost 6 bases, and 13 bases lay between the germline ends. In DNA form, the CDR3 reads TGTGCCACCAGGGGGGCCCCCGAGCAGTACTTC. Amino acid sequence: CATRGAPEQYF.

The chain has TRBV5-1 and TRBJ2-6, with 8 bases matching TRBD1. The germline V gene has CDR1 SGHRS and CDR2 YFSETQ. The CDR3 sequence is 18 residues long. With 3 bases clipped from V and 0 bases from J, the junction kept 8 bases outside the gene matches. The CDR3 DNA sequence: TGCGCCAGCAGCTACCGACAGGGGTTTCCCTCTGGGGCCAACGTCCTGACTTTC. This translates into CASSYRQGFPSGANVLTF.